The 23 T cell receptor beta chains below were found in one sample sequenced in a study of OX40 agonist ivuxolimab in advanced cancers. Clones were read by immunoSEQ multiplex PCR, and TCRdb kept only the in-frame ones, dropping some. This sample has tens of thousands of clones, with approximately 90% found just once. Specimen: CD4+ or CD8+ T cells sorted from blood, collected in a trial of the OX40 agonist ivuxolimab. The receptor set was obtained from an adult with an advanced solid tumor such as melanoma, head and neck, liver or kidney cancer.

This clone was detected once. The rearrangement joins TRBV5-1 to TRBJ1-5; 7 bases are a match to TRBD1. The CDR3 runs to 15 residues. J gave up 2 bases and V 0 bases, and 2 bases lay outside the gene matches. Germline V gives CDR1 SGHRS, CDR2 YFSETQ. CDR3 protein: CASSLGDRGNQPQHF. For the CDR3, the DNA is TGCGCCAGCAGCTTGGGGGACAGAGGCAATCAGCCCCAGCATTTT. The complete variable domain, with remaining parts taken from reference TRBV5-1 and TRBJ1-5, reads KAGVTQTPRYLIKTRGQQVTLSCSPISGHRSVSWYQQTPGQGLQFLFEYFSETQRNKGNFPGRFSGRQFSNSRSEMNVSTLELGDSALYLCASSLGDRGNQPQHFGDGTRLSIL.

In its sample, this clone was seen a few times. The chain combines TRBV7-6 with TRBJ2-2; the match to TRBD2 covers 8 bases. The ends lost 5 bases at V and 6 bases at J; junction bases unmatched: 17. The CDR3 consists of 18 residues. Germline values: CDR1 SGHVS, CDR2 FNYEAQ. CDR3 coding DNA: TGTGCCAGCAGCGCGGGCCGGGGGCTAGCGGGTTGGTCCGGGGAGCTGTTTTTT. Translation gives CASSAGRGLAGWSGELFF.

This clone qualifies as large. This chain uses TRBV19 with TRBJ2-4, with D maybe TRBD1 (6 bases). The CDR3 runs 14 residues. Trimming shortened V by 5 bases and J by 8 bases, and 16 bases separated the two germline ends. CDR1 is LNHDA and CDR2 is SQIVND in the germline V gene (reference sequence). The CDR3 DNA follows: TGTGCCAGTAGTGAAACAGGGAGTTCGGACATTCAGTACTTC. This encodes CASSETGSSDIQYF. Full variable domain (outside the CDR3, taken from reference TRBV19 and TRBJ2-4): DGGITQSPKYLFRKEGQNVTLSCEQNLNHDAMYWYRQDPGQGLRLIYYSQIVNDFQKGDIAEGYSVSREKKESFPLTVTSAQKNPTAFYLCASSETGSSDIQYFGAGTRLSVL.

The rearrangement links TRBV5-1 to TRBJ2-7; D possibly corresponds to TRBD2 (6 bases). This CDR3 has 16 residues. CDR1 and CDR2 from the germline V gene are SGHRS and YFSETQ. With 0 bases removed from V and 2 bases from J, the gap between germline ends came to 15 bases. The chain's CDR3 is CASSLVGLYRTYEQYF. As DNA, the CDR3 is TGCGCCAGCAGCTTGGTGGGACTGTACCGAACCTACGAGCAGTACTTC.

The chain links TRBV25-1 to TRBJ2-7; no firm D call. V lost 4 bases to trimming and J lost 0 bases, with 16 bases between them. The CDR3 length is 16 residues. Germline CDR1 is MGHDK and CDR2 is SYGVNS. Here the CDR3 DNA reads TGTGCCAGCAGTGGGCAGCCCCCACTGAGCTCCTACGAGCAGTACTTC. It specifies CASSGQPPLSSYEQYF.

The table lists this clone with many counts. This chain joins TRBV6-5 and TRBJ2-7; D perhaps matches TRBD2 (5 bases). Looked up from germline, CDR1 is MNHEY and CDR2 is SVGAGI. The CDR3 is made up of 14 amino acids. V lost 2 bases to trimming and J lost 4 bases, with 12 bases between them. CDR3 protein: CASSYGSAIYEQYF. The CDR3 nucleotides are TGTGCCAGCAGTTACGGTAGCGCCATATACGAGCAGTACTTC.

The rearrangement uses TRBV6-1 and TRBJ1-1; 7 bases match TRBD1. The CDR3 extends over 12 amino acids. Germline-derived CDR1 and CDR2 are MNHNS and SASEGT. After removal of 10 bases from V and 13 bases from J, the junction contained 15 bases not matched to a gene. In DNA, the CDR3 is TGTGCCACCGATGATCCGCCGCAGGGGGGTTTCTTT. As protein: CATDDPPQGGFF.

CDR3 nucleotide sequence: TGTGCCAGCAGCCTAGGGGGGGCAGGGTACGAGCAGTACTTC. Translation: CASSLGGAGYEQYF. The chain couples TRBV28 to TRBJ2-7, with a weak D call TRBD2 (7 bases). The CDR3 has 14 amino acids. The ends were cut back, 6 bases at V and 4 bases at J, with 16 bases in the middle. Germline values: CDR1 MDHEN, CDR2 SYDVKM.

V usage is TRBV19 and J usage is TRBJ2-7, with unresolved D. Germline-derived CDR1 and CDR2 are LNHDA and SQIVND (reference sequence). The V end was cut by 7 bases, the J end by 2 bases, with 9 bases between. The length of the CDR3 is 12 residues. CDR3 in DNA: TGTGCCAGTACGAGCAAAGCCTACGAGCAGTACTTC. Encoded protein: CASTSKAYEQYF.

This chain links TRBV19 with TRBJ1-1; maybe TRBD1 (5 bases). The germline V and J ends were trimmed by 5 bases and 0 bases, with 13 bases remaining between them. CDR1 and CDR2 from the germline V gene are LNHDA and SQIVND (reference sequence). The CDR3 has 15 residues. The CDR3 region has the DNA TGTGCCAGTAGTTTTCCGGGACGGCTGAACACTGAAGCTTTCTTT. This gives the protein CASSFPGRLNTEAFF.

V gene TRBV29-1 combines with J gene TRBJ1-2; possible D gene TRBD1, 6 bases. The CDR3 is 15 residues long. Germline V gene lookup returns CDR1 SQVTM and CDR2 ANQGSEA. V lost 6 bases and J 10 bases, leaving 27 bases between the germline ends. CDR3 DNA: TGCAGCGTCGGAGGGGGGATAGACAGGCCGCGGTCCTACACCTTC. Encoded protein: CSVGGGIDRPRSYTF.

The chain joins TRBV21-1 to TRBJ2-3; no check of the table's D call, TRBD2, against the DNA was made. TRBV21-1 is assigned pseudogene status. The length of the CDR3 is 11 residues. CDR3 in amino acids: CASRRRRSQYF. In DNA, the CDR3 is TGTGCCAGCAGACGGAGGCGGTCGCAGTATTTT.

The J gene is TRBJ2-5, the V gene TRBV7-7; 9 bases are shared with TRBD1. Germline V CDR1 and CDR2: SSHAT, FNYEAQ (reference sequence). The CDR3 has 13 amino acids. J was trimmed by 5 bases and V by 3 bases; bases with no gene match: 1. DNA of the CDR3: TGTGCCAGCAGCTTCGGGACAGGGGAGACCCAGTACTTC. Its protein is CASSFGTGETQYF. Combining the CDR3 with reference TRBV7-7 and TRBJ2-5 gives the whole variable domain GAGVSQSPRYKVTKRGQDVTLRCDPISSHATLYWYQQALGQGPEFLTYFNYEAQPDKSGLPSDRFSAERPEGSISTLTIQRTEQRDSAMYRCASSFGTGETQYFGPGTRLLVL.

About this clone itself: The junction departs from the called germline gene at one end, perhaps through a read error. The sample holds other DNA sequences that translate to the same CDR3. This chain uses TRBV28 with TRBJ2-1, with D possibly called TRBD1 or TRBD2 (5 bases each). Germline loops: CDR1 MDHEN, CDR2 SYDVKM. The length of the CDR3 is 13 residues. The CDR3 protein is CAIGDLFDNEQFF. The CDR3 nucleotides are TGCGCCATAGGGGACCTCTTTGACAATGAGCAGTTCTTC.

Remarks on this clone: Sequence at one end of the junction differs from germline and may be a read error. V is TRBV18 and J is TRBJ2-2; TRBD2 is a possible D gene (6 bases). The germline V gene has CDR1 KGHSH and CDR2 LQKENI. The CDR3 consists of 12 residues. The CDR3 spells CASSPSGLPQIF. The CDR3 nucleotides are TGTGCCAGCTCACCATCCGGACTACCCCAGATTTTT.

This clone came up many times. The chain has TRBV2 and TRBJ1-1; weak D call: TRBD1 (5 bases). Germline values: CDR1 SNHLY, CDR2 FYNNEI. The germline V and J ends were trimmed by 6 bases and 8 bases, with 10 bases remaining between them. This CDR3 has 11 amino acids. The CDR3 is CASRGGAEAFF. The CDR3 bases are TGTGCCAGCAGGGGGGGAGCGGAAGCTTTCTTT.

The chain links TRBV4-2 to TRBJ2-7; 9 bases are a match to TRBD2. Germline V CDR1 and CDR2: LGHNA, YNFKEQ. The V and J ends lost 0 bases and 2 bases, in that order; junction bases with no gene match: 8. The CDR3 spans 17 residues. CDR3 protein: CASSQETSGGSAYEQYF. As DNA, the CDR3 is TGTGCCAGCAGCCAAGAGACCAGCGGGGGGTCAGCCTACGAGCAGTACTTC.

This clone was counted between two and nine times. The V call is TRBV6-5, the J call TRBJ2-7, with D perhaps TRBD1 or TRBD2 (5 bases each). The ends were cut back, 8 bases at V and 4 bases at J, with 18 bases in the middle. CDR3 length: 14 residues. Germline CDR1 MNHEY, CDR2 SVGAGI. CDR3 region: CASGPGPAIYEQYF. The CDR3 nucleotides read TGTGCCAGCGGGCCGGGACCGGCTATATACGAGCAGTACTTC.

The chain uses TRBV2 and TRBJ2-5, with D maybe TRBD1 (5 bases). V was trimmed by 8 bases and J by 2 bases, leaving 9 bases between them. CDR1 is SNHLY and CDR2 is FYNNEI in the germline V gene. CDR3 size: 12 residues. The CDR3 DNA reads TGTGCCAGCCTGACAGAACAAGAGACCCAGTACTTC. Translation gives CASLTEQETQYF.

The chain recombines TRBV2 with TRBJ1-1, with D unresolved. CDR1 and CDR2 (germline): SNHLY, FYNNEI. With 5 bases removed from V and 3 bases from J, the gap between germline ends came to 7 bases. The CDR3 is 12 residues long. The CDR3 region is CASSSGYTEAFF. The CDR3 DNA reads as TGTGCCAGCAGTTCCGGGTACACTGAAGCTTTCTTT.

The chain combines TRBV11-2 with TRBJ2-5; TRBD2 aligns across 10 bases. The V and J ends lost 1 base and 4 bases, in that order; junction bases with no gene match: 3. The CDR3 runs to 15 residues. In germline, CDR1 is SGHAT, CDR2 FQNNGV. The DNA for the CDR3 is TGTGCCAGCAGCTTAGGTGTAGCGGGAGGAGAGACCCAGTACTTC. It yields the protein CASSLGVAGGETQYF. The variable domain in full, with the rest retrieved from reference TRBV11-2 and TRBJ2-5, is EAGVAQSPRYKIIEKRQSVAFWCNPISGHATLYWYQQILGQGPKLLIQFQNNGVVDDSQLPKDRFSAERLKGVDSTLKIQPAKLEDSAVYLCASSLGVAGGETQYFGPGTRLLVL.

This clone was recorded only once. This chain uses TRBV27 with TRBJ2-7; a possible D gene is TRBD2 (6 bases). Trimming stripped 0 bases from V and 4 bases from J, with 13 bases between. This CDR3 has 15 amino acids. Looked up from germline, CDR1 is MNHEY and CDR2 is SMNVEV (reference sequence). The chain's CDR3 is CASSLSSGEGYEQYF. As DNA, the CDR3 is TGTGCCAGCAGTTTATCTAGCGGAGAAGGTTACGAGCAGTACTTC.

The chain couples TRBV2 to TRBJ2-1, with 8 positions matching TRBD1. V was pared by 7 bases and J by 5 bases, with 10 bases of the junction left unmatched. The CDR3 consists of 15 residues. Germline V gene sequence: CDR1 SNHLY, CDR2 FYNNEI. CDR3 sequence: CASTLGQGPDNEQFF. CDR3 bases: TGTGCCAGCACCCTCGGACAGGGACCGGACAATGAGCAGTTCTTC.